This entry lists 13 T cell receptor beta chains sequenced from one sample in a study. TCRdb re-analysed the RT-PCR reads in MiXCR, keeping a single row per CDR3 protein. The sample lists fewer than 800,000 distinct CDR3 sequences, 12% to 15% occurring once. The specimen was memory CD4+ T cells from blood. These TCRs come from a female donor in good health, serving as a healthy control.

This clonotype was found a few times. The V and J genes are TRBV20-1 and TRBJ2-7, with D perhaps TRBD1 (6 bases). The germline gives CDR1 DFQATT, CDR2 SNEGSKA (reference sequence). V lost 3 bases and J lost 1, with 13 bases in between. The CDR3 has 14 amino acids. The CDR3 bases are TGCAGTGCTAGCAGAGGACAGACGTCCTACGAGCAGTACTTC. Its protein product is CSASRGQTSYEQYF.

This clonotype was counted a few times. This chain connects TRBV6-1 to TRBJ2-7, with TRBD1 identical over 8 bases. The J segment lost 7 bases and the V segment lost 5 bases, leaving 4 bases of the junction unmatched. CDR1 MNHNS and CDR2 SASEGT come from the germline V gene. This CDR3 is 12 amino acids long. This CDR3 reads CASSSGGEEQYF. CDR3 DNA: TGTGCCAGCAGTTCAGGGGGCGAGGAGCAGTACTTC.

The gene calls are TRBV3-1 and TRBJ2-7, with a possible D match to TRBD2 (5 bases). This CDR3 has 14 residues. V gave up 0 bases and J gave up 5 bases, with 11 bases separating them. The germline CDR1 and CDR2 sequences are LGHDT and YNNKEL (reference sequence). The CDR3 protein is CASSQDFGVNEQYF. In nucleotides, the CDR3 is TGTGCCAGCAGCCAAGATTTCGGGGTCAACGAGCAGTACTTC.

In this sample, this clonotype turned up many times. The CDR3 DNA is TGTGCCATCGGGTGGCGGGAGTCAGACGAGCAGTACTTC. Residues: CAIGWRESDEQYF. The chain links TRBV10-3 to TRBJ2-7; 7 bases are a match to TRBD2. The CDR3 covers 13 residues. V shed 8 bases and J 5 bases; nucleotides not matched to a gene: 9. CDR1 is ENHRY, CDR2 SYGVKD, per germline.

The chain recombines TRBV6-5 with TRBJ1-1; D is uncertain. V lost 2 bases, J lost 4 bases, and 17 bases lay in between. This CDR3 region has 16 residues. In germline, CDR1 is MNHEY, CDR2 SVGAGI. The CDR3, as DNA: TGTGCCAGCAGTTACGGGTTCGCCAAGGGAAGCACTGAAGCTTTCTTT. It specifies CASSYGFAKGSTEAFF.

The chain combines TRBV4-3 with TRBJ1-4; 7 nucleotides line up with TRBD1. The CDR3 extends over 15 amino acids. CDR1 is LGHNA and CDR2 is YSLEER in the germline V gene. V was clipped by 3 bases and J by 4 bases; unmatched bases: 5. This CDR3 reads CASSHLRDSNEKLFF. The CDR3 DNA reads TGCGCCAGCAGCCATCTCCGGGACAGTAATGAAAAACTGTTTTTT.

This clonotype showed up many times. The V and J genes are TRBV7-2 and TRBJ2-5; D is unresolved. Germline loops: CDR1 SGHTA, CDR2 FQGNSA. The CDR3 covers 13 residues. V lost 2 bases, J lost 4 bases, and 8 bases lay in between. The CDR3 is CASSLPGGETQYF. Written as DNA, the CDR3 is TGTGCCAGCAGCTTACCGGGTGGAGAGACCCAGTACTTC.

CDR3 nucleotides: TGTGCCAGCAGCTCAGCCGGGACAGCACCCTACGAGCAGTACTTC. Translation gives CASSSAGTAPYEQYF. V usage is TRBV28 and J usage is TRBJ2-7; 7 positions match TRBD1. CDR1 MDHEN and CDR2 SYDVKM come from the germline V gene. Unmatched junction bases numbered 10, after V lost 6 bases and J lost 2 bases. The CDR3 spans 15 residues.

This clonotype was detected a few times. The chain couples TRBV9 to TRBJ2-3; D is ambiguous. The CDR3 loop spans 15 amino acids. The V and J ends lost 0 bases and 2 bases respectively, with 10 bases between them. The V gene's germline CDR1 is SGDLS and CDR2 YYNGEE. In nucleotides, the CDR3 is TGTGCCAGCAGCGTAGGCCCTATCCACACAGATACGCAGTATTTT. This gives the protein CASSVGPIHTDTQYF. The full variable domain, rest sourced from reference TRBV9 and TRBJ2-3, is DSGVTQTPKHLITATGQRVTLRCSPRSGDLSVYWYQQSLDQGLQFLIQYYNGEERAKGNILERFSAQQFPDLHSELNLSSLELGDSALYFCASSVGPIHTDTQYFGPGTRLTVL.

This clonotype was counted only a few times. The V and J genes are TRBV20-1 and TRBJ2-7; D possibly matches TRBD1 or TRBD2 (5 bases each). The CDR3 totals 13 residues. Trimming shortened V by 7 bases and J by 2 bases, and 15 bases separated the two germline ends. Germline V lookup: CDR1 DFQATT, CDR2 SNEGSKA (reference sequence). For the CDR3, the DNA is TGCAGTGGCCAGTCAGGGAGAGCCTACGAGCAGTACTTC. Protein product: CSGQSGRAYEQYF.

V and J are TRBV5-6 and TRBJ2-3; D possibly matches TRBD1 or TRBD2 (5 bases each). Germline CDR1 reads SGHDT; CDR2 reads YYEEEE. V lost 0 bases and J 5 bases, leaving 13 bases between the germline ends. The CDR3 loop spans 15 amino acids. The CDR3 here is CASSLVGTSRDTQYF. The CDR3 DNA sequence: TGTGCCAGCAGCTTGGTCGGGACCTCCCGAGATACGCAGTATTTT. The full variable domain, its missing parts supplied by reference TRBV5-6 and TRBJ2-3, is DAGVTQSPTHLIKTRGQQVTLRCSPKSGHDTVSWYQQALGQGPQFIFQYYEEEERQRGNFPDRFSGHQFPNYSSELNVNALLLGDSALYLCASSLVGTSRDTQYFGPGTRLTVL.

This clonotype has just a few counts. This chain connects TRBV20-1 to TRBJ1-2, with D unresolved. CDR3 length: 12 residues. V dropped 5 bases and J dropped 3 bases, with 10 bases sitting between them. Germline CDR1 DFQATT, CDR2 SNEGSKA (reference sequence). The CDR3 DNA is TGCAGTGCTCTGTATTCTGACTATGGCTACACCTTC. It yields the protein CSALYSDYGYTF.

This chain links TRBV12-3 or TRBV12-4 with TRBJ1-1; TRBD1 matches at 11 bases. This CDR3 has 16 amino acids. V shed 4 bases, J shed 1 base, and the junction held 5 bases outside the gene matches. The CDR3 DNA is TGTGCCAGCAGTTGGACAGGGGGCGAGAGGAACACTGAAGCTTTCTTT. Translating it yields CASSWTGGERNTEAFF.